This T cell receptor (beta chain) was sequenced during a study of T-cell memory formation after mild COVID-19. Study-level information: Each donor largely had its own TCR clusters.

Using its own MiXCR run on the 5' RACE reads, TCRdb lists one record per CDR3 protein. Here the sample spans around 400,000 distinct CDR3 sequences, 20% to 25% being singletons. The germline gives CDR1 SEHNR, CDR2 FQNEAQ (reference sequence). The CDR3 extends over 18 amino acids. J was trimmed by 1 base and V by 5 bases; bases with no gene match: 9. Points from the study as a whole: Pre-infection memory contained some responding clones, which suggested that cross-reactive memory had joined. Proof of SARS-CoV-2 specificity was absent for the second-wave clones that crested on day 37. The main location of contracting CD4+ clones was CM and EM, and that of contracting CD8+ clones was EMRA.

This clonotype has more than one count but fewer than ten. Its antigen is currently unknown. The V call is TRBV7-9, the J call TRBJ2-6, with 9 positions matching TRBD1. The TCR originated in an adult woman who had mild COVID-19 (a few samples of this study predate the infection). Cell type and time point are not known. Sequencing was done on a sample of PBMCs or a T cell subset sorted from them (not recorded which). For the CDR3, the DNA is TGTGCCAGCAGCACACGTCCCGGGACAGGGTCTGGGGCCAACGTCCTGACTTTC. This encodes CASSTRPGTGSGANVLTF.